The 13 T cell receptor beta chains in this list originate from one sample, sequenced in a study of T cell repertoires in cytomegalovirus infection. TCRdb passed the reads through MiXCR, listing each CDR3 protein once. There are 300,000 to 400,000 distinct CDR3 sequences in the sample; 29% occur only once, and roughly 20% lies in the top ten. The antigens for these receptors are not known. Sequencing was performed on cultured PBMCs, taken from culture after CMV antigen stimulation. Source of these receptors: a human donor in good health (CMV status not recorded). Some clones in this sample may be carry-over from other donors' samples.

Many counts were recorded for this clonotype. The chain joins TRBV7-2 to TRBJ1-1; D remains unclear. The CDR3 has 14 residues. Germline CDR1 and CDR2: SGHTA and FQGNSA. Trimming cost V 4 bases and J 0 bases, with 9 bases left between them. DNA of the CDR3: TGTGCCAGCAGCTCAGTTCAGCTGAACACTGAAGCTTTCTTT. Translated, it gives CASSSVQLNTEAFF.

The V and J genes are TRBV3-1 and TRBJ1-1; perhaps TRBD1 as D (6 bases). The CDR3 has 16 amino acids. Germline CDR1 is LGHDT and CDR2 is YNNKEL (reference sequence). Trimming removed 2 bases at V and 0 bases at J, with 13 bases between. The CDR3 bases are TGTGCCAGCAGCCAATTTAGGGACACCATGAACACTGAAGCTTTCTTT. Translating gives CASSQFRDTMNTEAFF.

This clonotype was seen more than once but under ten times. J is TRBJ1-1 and V is TRBV7-9; no clear D. V was trimmed by 5 bases and J by 0 bases, leaving 10 bases between them. CDR1 and CDR2 from the germline V gene are SEHNR and FQNEAQ (reference sequence). CDR3 length equals 14 residues. The CDR3: CASSPEGLNTEAFF. The CDR3 bases are TGTGCCAGCAGCCCCGAAGGGCTGAACACTGAAGCTTTCTTT.

This sequence joins TRBV28 and TRBJ1-1, with unresolved D. The CDR3 is 13 residues long. In germline, CDR1 is MDHEN, CDR2 SYDVKM. Trimming stripped 2 bases from V and 10 bases from J, with 14 bases between. CDR3 DNA: TGTGCCAGCAGTTTAAATGCCCTAGTGATAGCTTTCTTT. As protein: CASSLNALVIAFF.

This chain joins TRBV9 and TRBJ2-2; D is ambiguous. Germline values: CDR1 SGDLS, CDR2 YYNGEE. This CDR3 is 15 amino acids long. V was pared by 0 bases and J by 1 base, with 7 bases between. CDR3 coding DNA: TGTGCCAGCAGCGTAGCCCGCGGGAACACCGGGGAGCTGTTTTTT. Its translation is CASSVARGNTGELFF.

The count of this clonotype is one. The chain employs TRBV7-3 and TRBJ2-1; perhaps D is TRBD1 or TRBD2 (5 bases each). This CDR3 spans 15 amino acids. Trimming took off 3 bases at V and 0 bases at J, with 9 bases between the two ends. CDR1 is SGHTA and CDR2 is FQGTGA in the germline V gene. The CDR3 sequence: CASSFKGSSYNEQFF. For the CDR3, the DNA is TGTGCCAGCAGCTTTAAGGGGAGCTCCTACAATGAGCAGTTCTTC.

This clonotype has a handful of counts. The chain links TRBV5-6 to TRBJ1-2, with a weak D call TRBD1 (5 bases). The CDR3 covers 14 residues. From germline, CDR1 is SGHDT and CDR2 YYEEEE. The V gene lost 1 base and the J gene lost 5 bases, with 12 bases spanning the gap. CDR3 region: CASSLTGTEYGYTF. CDR3 nucleotides: TGTGCCAGCAGCTTGACCGGGACGGAATATGGCTACACCTTC.

The rearrangement joins TRBV6-5 to TRBJ2-1; TRBD2 matches 8 bases. There are 14 residues in the CDR3. CDR1 is MNHEY, CDR2 SVGAGI, per germline. V shed 8 bases and J 9 bases; nucleotides not matched to a gene: 12. CDR3 region: CASSRGLGAFEQFF. In nucleotides, the CDR3 is TGTGCCAGCTCAAGGGGACTAGGCGCGTTTGAGCAGTTCTTC.

This clonotype appeared a few times. The chain combines TRBV28 with TRBJ2-1; TRBD2 matches 12 bases. The V segment lost 7 bases and the J segment 8 bases; nucleotides outside the gene matches: 9. CDR3 length equals 15 residues. Germline V gene sequence: CDR1 MDHEN, CDR2 SYDVKM. The CDR3 is CASIGASGREYEQFF. The CDR3 nucleotides are TGTGCCAGCATTGGGGCTAGCGGGAGGGAATATGAGCAGTTCTTC.

This chain links TRBV7-4 with TRBJ1-3; 9 positions match TRBD1. With V trimmed by 0 bases and J by 2 bases, 5 bases remained unmatched. Germline CDR1 SGHVT, CDR2 SQSDAQ. The CDR3 is 17 residues long. This CDR3 reads CASSLAGTGTAGNTIYF. CDR3 in DNA: TGTGCCAGCAGCTTAGCCGGGACAGGGACGGCTGGAAACACCATATATTTT.

The sample holds a few counts of this clonotype. The chain is built from TRBV12-3 or TRBV12-4 and TRBJ1-2; D remains unclear. V was trimmed by 5 bases and J by 4 bases, leaving 5 bases between them. CDR3 size: 11 residues. Written as DNA, the CDR3 is TGTGCCAGCAGTCGAATCTATGGCTACACCTTC. It is translated as CASSRIYGYTF.

The chain employs TRBV2 and TRBJ2-1; D is perhaps TRBD2 (6 bases). The CDR3 runs to 16 residues. The germline V gene encodes CDR1 SNHLY and CDR2 FYNNEI. V was cut by 6 bases and J by 7 bases, with 22 bases left in between. The CDR3 loop is CASRERLEGSLNEQFF. The CDR3 DNA is TGTGCCAGCAGGGAGAGACTAGAGGGGTCTTTGAATGAGCAGTTCTTC.

Ten or more counts support this clonotype. This rearrangement joins TRBV6-1 to TRBJ1-5; D unresolved. The CDR3 length is 19 residues. Trimming cost V 1 base and J 0 bases, with 19 bases left between them. The V gene's germline CDR1 is MNHNS and CDR2 SASEGT. Here the CDR3 reads CASSEVEGRLQPSNQPQHF. The CDR3 DNA sequence: TGTGCCAGCAGTGAAGTAGAGGGCAGGCTTCAGCCTAGCAATCAGCCCCAGCATTTT.